This T cell receptor beta chain was sequenced for a study of blood T cell repertoires in COVID-19. Looking at the study overall: Collection of acute and convalescent COVID-19 samples took place in the United States, Italy and Spain. Sample material is recorded as cDNA or gDNA derived from T cells, B-cell-depleted T cells, or PBMCs.

This clone came up once. Per germline, CDR1 SEHNR and CDR2 FQNEAQ (reference sequence). V dropped 0 bases and J dropped 4; count of bases not matched to a gene: 3. This CDR3 has 15 amino acids. Assay used: immunoSEQ multiplex PCR; TCRdb lists only in-frame clones, some missing. The data hold about 140,000 clones, with roughly 90% observed a single time. The V and J genes are TRBV7-9 and TRBJ1-2, with TRBD1 matching over 9 bases. Specimen: peripheral blood. This TCR derives from a man between 70 and 80 years old with acute or convalescent COVID-19. The CDR3 region is CASSLADRGSYGYTF. The CDR3 nucleotides read TGTGCCAGCAGCTTAGCGGACAGGGGCTCCTATGGCTACACCTTC. The complete variable domain, with remaining parts taken from reference TRBV7-9 and TRBJ1-2, reads DTGVSQNPRHKITKRGQNVTFRCDPISEHNRLYWYRQTLGQGPEFLTYFQNEAQLEKSRLLSDRFSAERPKGSFSTLEIQRTEQGDSAMYLCASSLADRGSYGYTFGSGTRLTVV.